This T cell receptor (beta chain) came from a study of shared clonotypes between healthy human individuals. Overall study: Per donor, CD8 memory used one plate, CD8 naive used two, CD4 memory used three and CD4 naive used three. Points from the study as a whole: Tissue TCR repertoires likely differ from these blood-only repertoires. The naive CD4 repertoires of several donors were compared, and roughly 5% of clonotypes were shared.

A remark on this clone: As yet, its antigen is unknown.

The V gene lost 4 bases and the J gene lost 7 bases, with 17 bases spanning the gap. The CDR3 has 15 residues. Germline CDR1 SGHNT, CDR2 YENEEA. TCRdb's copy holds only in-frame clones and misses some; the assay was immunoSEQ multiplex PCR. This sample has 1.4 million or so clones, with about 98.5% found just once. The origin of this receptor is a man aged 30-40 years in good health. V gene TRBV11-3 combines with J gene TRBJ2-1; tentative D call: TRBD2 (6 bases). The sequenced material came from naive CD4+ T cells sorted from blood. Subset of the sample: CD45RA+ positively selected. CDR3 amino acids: CASSSHSGAVNEQFF. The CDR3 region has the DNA TGTGCCAGCAGCTCCCATTCGGGAGCAGTTAATGAGCAGTTCTTC.